The rows below give T cell receptor beta chains drawn from one sample of a study of healthy donors' naive CD4 and CD8 T cells. MiXCR was run by TCRdb on the reads, yielding one entry per CDR3 protein. The sample consists of roughly 200,000 distinct CDR3 sequences, about 74% of them appearing once. The sequenced material came from naive CD4+ and CD8+ T cells sorted from blood, pooled from several donors. The receptors here all came from a pool of human donors in good health; the sample pools cells from several healthy donors. The CDR3 runs from the conserved cysteine through the conserved F or W. The D gene is left open where the match is weak. The size field is filled for only some rows; it gives once, few, many or a size class.

TRBV30	.	TRBJ2-1	TRBD2	CAWSGSGTVYNEQFF	TGTGCCTGGAGTGGTAGCGGGACCGTCTACAATGAGCAGTTCTTC
TRBV6-8	.	TRBJ2-2	.	CASSYNAAGELFF	TGTGCCAGCAGTTACAACGCTGCCGGGGAGCTGTTTTTT
TRBV6-2/TRBV6-3	few	TRBJ1-5	.	CASRASGSHNQPQHF	TGTGCCAGCAGGGCCTCCGGGAGCCATAATCAGCCCCAGCATTTT
TRBV29-1	.	TRBJ2-5	.	CSVSQGSQETQYF	TGCAGCGTTTCACAGGGTAGCCAAGAGACCCAGTACTTC
TRBV29-1	.	TRBJ1-5	.	CSVGGGAGNQPQHF	TGCAGCGTTGGTGGGGGAGCGGGCAATCAGCCCCAGCATTTT
TRBV5-1	.	TRBJ2-5	.	CASSALGTQETQYF	TGCGCCAGCAGCGCACTGGGAACCCAAGAGACCCAGTACTTC
TRBV5-1	.	TRBJ2-1	TRBD2	CASSRRGEPSYNEQFF	TGCGCCAGCAGCCGCCGGGGGGAGCCGTCCTACAATGAGCAGTTCTTC
TRBV29-1	.	TRBJ2-1	TRBD2	CSVPVPGLAGGAYNEQFF	TGCAGCGTTCCTGTCCCGGGACTAGCGGGAGGCGCCTACAATGAGCAGTTCTTC
TRBV4-1	.	TRBJ2-5	.	CASSQGGQETQYF	TGCGCCAGCAGCCAAGGCGGCCAAGAGACCCAGTACTTC
TRBV10-3	few	TRBJ1-3	.	CAISSGRALSGNTIYF	TGTGCCATCAGCTCGGGACGCGCACTCTCTGGAAACACCATATATTTT
TRBV5-6	.	TRBJ1-1	.	CASSLAFRANTEAFF	TGTGCCAGCAGCTTGGCCTTCCGGGCGAACACTGAAGCTTTCTTT
TRBV29-1	.	TRBJ2-3	TRBD2	CSVIAGGTDTQYF	TGCAGCGTCATAGCGGGAGGGACAGATACGCAGTATTTT
TRBV29-1	.	TRBJ2-7	TRBD2	CSVGTSGRAYEQYF	TGCAGCGTCGGGACTAGCGGGAGAGCCTACGAGCAGTACTTC
TRBV6-5	.	TRBJ1-6	TRBD1	CASSYLNPQGARSPLHF	TGTGCCAGCAGTTACCTAAATCCCCAGGGGGCGCGTTCACCCCTCCACTTT